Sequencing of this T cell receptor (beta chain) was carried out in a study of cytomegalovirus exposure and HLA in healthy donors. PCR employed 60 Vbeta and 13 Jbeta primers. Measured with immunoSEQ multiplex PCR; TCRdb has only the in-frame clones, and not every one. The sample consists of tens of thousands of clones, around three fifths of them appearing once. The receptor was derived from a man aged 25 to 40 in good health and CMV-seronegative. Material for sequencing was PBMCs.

In nucleotides, the CDR3 is TGTGCCAGCAGCTCAACGGGGACAGGGGGCATCTACAATGAGCAGTTCTTC. Amino acid sequence: CASSSTGTGGIYNEQFF. This sequence joins TRBV7-3 and TRBJ2-1, with TRBD1 identical over 12 bases. This CDR3 comprises 17 residues. Germline CDR1 SGHTA, CDR2 FQGTGA. Unmatched junction bases numbered 7, after V lost 4 bases and J lost 3 bases. The full variable domain, rest sourced from reference TRBV7-3 and TRBJ2-1, is GAGVSQTPSNKVTEKGKYVELRCDPISGHTALYWYRQSLGQGPEFLIYFQGTGAADDSGLPNDRFFAVRPEGSVSTLKIQRTERGDSAVYLCASSSTGTGGIYNEQFFGPGTRLTVL.